The rows below give T cell receptor beta chains drawn from one sample of a study of regulatory dendritic cells for organ transplantation. The data were produced by immunoSEQ multiplex PCR, yet TCRdb's version contains in-frame clones alone and is incomplete. The data contain 8,500 to 13,000 clones, around two thirds of them singletons. Sequences were obtained from memory CD8+ T cells from blood. The receptor set was obtained from a human donor in good health. The CDR3 runs from the conserved cysteine through the conserved F or W. Fields, in order: J gene, CDR3 length, V gene, clone size, CDR3 protein. Size is stated for part of the rows, as once, few or many counts, or as a class when the clone is expanded.

J: TRBJ1-6; length: 19; V: TRBV6-8; size: NA; CDR3: CASRRQINRGESDNSPLHF
J: TRBJ1-1; length: 13; V: TRBV14; size: NA; CDR3: CASSQVAQSKAFF
J: TRBJ2-7; length: 15; V: TRBV9; size: NA; CDR3: CASSVAFGTPYEQYF
J: TRBJ1-2; length: 13; V: TRBV10-3; size: NA; CDR3: CAISDSGPYGYTF
J: TRBJ1-3; length: 14; V: TRBV5-4; size: NA; CDR3: CASSSPGTGNTIYF
J: TRBJ2-7; length: 14; V: TRBV6-5; size: NA; CDR3: CASSPRGASYEQYF
J: TRBJ2-3; length: 15; V: TRBV6-1; size: NA; CDR3: CASSPITAGSDTQYF
J: TRBJ1-1; length: 13; V: TRBV10-3; size: NA; CDR3: CASSYSVNTEAFF
J: TRBJ2-2; length: 15; V: TRBV6-4; size: NA; CDR3: CASSESQGAGGELFF
J: TRBJ1-5; length: 13; V: TRBV27; size: medium-sized; CDR3: CASSPFFNQPQHF
J: TRBJ2-4; length: 14; V: TRBV5-4; size: NA; CDR3: CASSFSGGENIQYF
J: TRBJ2-3; length: 15; V: TRBV5-5; size: NA; CDR3: CASSLRQGGADTQYF
J: TRBJ2-3; length: 15; V: TRBV4-3; size: NA; CDR3: CASSPAGGPADTQYF
J: TRBJ2-3; length: 17; V: TRBV29-1; size: NA; CDR3: CSVEGFWRERRTDTQYF
J: TRBJ2-6; length: 16; V: TRBV15; size: NA; CDR3: CATTRDSLSGANVLTF
J: TRBJ2-5; length: 16; V: TRBV28; size: NA; CDR3: CASVRHDSPGRETQYF
J: TRBJ1-2; length: 13; V: TRBV19; size: few; CDR3: CASSAGQNYGYTF
J: TRBJ2-3; length: 15; V: TRBV5-4; size: NA; CDR3: CASSPGTVTGDTQYF
J: TRBJ2-1; length: 15; V: TRBV7-9; size: NA; CDR3: CASSFLAEGYNEQFF
J: TRBJ2-1; length: 13; V: TRBV29-1; size: once; CDR3: CSGHTIGLNEQFF
J: TRBJ2-3; length: 15; V: TRBV6-5; size: NA; CDR3: CASSGAGGAGDTQYF
J: TRBJ2-7; length: 15; V: TRBV4-3; size: NA; CDR3: CASSPSGTGWFEQYF
J: TRBJ1-6; length: 14; V: TRBV6-1; size: NA; CDR3: CASSESMDRSPLHF
J: TRBJ2-7; length: 12; V: TRBV7-2; size: NA; CDR3: CASSLVGYEQYF
J: TRBJ1-1; length: 13; V: TRBV27; size: few; CDR3: CASSFGEGAEAFF
J: TRBJ2-3; length: 12; V: TRBV7-9; size: NA; CDR3: CASSGDPDTQYF
J: TRBJ2-7; length: 15; V: TRBV7-2; size: NA; CDR3: CASSSIAGVPYEQYF
J: TRBJ2-7; length: 16; V: TRBV9; size: NA; CDR3: CASSDNTGTPPYEQYF
J: TRBJ2-7; length: 14; V: TRBV6-5; size: NA; CDR3: CASRPRGGLMEQYF
J: TRBJ2-1; length: 16; V: TRBV10-1; size: NA; CDR3: CASSETRGGNFDEQFF
J: TRBJ2-7; length: 16; V: TRBV15; size: NA; CDR3: CATSRDASGSKGEQYF
J: TRBJ1-3; length: 15; V: TRBV28; size: NA; CDR3: CASSFGSPSGNTIYF
J: TRBJ2-7; length: 15; V: TRBV9; size: NA; CDR3: CASSVNSGGMGEQYF
J: TRBJ1-5; length: 16; V: TRBV7-2; size: NA; CDR3: CASSLGVPYSNQPQHF
J: TRBJ2-7; length: 14; V: TRBV4-3; size: NA; CDR3: CASSQAGGTYEQYF
J: TRBJ1-1; length: 12; V: TRBV27; size: NA; CDR3: CASKHGKGEAFF
J: TRBJ2-7; length: 12; V: TRBV4-2; size: large; CDR3: CASSGGGAEQYF
J: TRBJ2-2; length: 16; V: TRBV9; size: NA; CDR3: CASSARQGMNTGELFF
J: TRBJ1-2; length: 14; V: TRBV27; size: NA; CDR3: CASSPGGRTYGYTF
J: TRBJ2-3; length: 18; V: TRBV7-8; size: NA; CDR3: CASSLETGGGASTDTQYF
J: TRBJ1-1; length: 14; V: TRBV11-2; size: NA; CDR3: CASRIRGQNTEAFF